The present T cell receptor beta chain was sequenced within a study of shared clonotypes between healthy human individuals. Germline CDR1 is SSHAT and CDR2 is FNYEAQ (reference sequence). The CDR3 is 15 amino acids. It was across several immunoSEQ plates that each subset's genomic DNA was evenly split. This table comes from immunoSEQ multiplex PCR, and its TCRdb copy is limited to in-frame clones, with some not included. The repertoire holds about 1,900,000 clones, over 85% seen once, with more than 0.9% in the top ten. With respect to this clone: At one end the junction does not follow the germline gene, possibly because of a read error.

Naive CD8 populations comprised CD45RO-negative cells positively selected for CCR7, excluding terminally differentiated effector memory CD45RA+ cells. The specimen sequenced was naive CD8+ T cells sorted from blood. The chain uses TRBV7-7 and TRBJ2-1, with 14 positions matching TRBD2. The TCR was taken from a young man in good health. The CDR3 loop reads CASSRLAGGPSEQFF. The DNA of the CDR3 is TGTGCTAGCAGCCGACTAGCGGGAGGGCCATCTGAGCAGTTCTTC.